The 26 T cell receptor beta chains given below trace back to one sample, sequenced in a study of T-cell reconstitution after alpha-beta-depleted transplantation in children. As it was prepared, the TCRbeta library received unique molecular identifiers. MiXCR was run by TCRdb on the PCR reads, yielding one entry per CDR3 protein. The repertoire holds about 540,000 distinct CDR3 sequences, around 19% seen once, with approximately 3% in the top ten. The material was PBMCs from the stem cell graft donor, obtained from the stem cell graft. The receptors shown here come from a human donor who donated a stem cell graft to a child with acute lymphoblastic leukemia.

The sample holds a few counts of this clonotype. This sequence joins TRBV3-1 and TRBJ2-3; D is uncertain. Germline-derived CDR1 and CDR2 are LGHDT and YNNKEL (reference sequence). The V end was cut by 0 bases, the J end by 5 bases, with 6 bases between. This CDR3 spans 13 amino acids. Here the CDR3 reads CASSQDYIDTQYF. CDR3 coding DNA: TGTGCCAGCAGCCAAGATTATATAGATACGCAGTATTTT.

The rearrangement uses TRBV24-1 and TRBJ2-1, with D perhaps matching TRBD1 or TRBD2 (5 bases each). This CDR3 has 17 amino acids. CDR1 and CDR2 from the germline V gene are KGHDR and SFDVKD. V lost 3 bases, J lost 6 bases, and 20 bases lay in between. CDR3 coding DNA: TGTGCCACCAGTGATAACCTCGACAAGGGACGGGGCAATGAGCAGTTCTTC. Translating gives CATSDNLDKGRGNEQFF.

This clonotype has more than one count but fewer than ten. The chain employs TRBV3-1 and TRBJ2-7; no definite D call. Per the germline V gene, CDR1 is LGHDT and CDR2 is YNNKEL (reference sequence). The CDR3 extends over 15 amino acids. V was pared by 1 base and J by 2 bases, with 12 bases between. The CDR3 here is CASSQGTGFPYEQYF. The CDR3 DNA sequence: TGTGCCAGCAGCCAAGGTACCGGGTTCCCCTACGAGCAGTACTTC.

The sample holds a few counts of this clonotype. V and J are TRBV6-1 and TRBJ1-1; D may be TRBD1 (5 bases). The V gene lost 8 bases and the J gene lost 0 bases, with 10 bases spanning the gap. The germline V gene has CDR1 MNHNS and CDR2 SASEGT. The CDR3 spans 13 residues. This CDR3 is CASGARMNTEAFF. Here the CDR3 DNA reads TGTGCCAGCGGGGCCAGGATGAACACTGAAGCTTTCTTT.

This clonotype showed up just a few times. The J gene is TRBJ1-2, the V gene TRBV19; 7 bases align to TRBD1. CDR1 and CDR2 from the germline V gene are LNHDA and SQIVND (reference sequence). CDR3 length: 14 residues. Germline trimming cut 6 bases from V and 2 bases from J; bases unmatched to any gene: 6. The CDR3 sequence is CASRTPGQNYGYTF. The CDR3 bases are TGTGCCAGTAGAACCCCGGGACAGAACTATGGCTACACCTTC.

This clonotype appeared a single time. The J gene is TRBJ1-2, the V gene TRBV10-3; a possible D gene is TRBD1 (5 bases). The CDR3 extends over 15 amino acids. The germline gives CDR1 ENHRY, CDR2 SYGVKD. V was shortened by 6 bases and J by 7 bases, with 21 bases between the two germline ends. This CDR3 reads CAIRGWDGSRTGYTF. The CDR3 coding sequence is TGTGCCATCAGGGGCTGGGACGGATCACGAACTGGCTACACCTTC.

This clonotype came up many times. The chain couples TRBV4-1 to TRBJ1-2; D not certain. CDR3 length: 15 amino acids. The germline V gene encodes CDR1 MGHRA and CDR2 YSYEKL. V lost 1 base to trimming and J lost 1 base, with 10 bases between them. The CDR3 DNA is TGCGCCAGCAGCCAAGGGGCAAGGATTAACTATGGCTACACCTTC. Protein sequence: CASSQGARINYGYTF.

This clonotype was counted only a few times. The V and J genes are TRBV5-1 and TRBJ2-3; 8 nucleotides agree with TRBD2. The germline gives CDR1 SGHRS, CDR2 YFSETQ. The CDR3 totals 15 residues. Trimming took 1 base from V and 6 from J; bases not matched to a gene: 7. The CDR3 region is CASSLMKRETDTQYF. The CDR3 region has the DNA TGCGCCAGCAGCTTGATGAAGCGGGAGACTGATACGCAGTATTTT.

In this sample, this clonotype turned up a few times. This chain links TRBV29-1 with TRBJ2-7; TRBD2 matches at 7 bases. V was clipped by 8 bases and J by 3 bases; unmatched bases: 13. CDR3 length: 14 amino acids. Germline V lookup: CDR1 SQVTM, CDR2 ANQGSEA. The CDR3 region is CSTGEGRIGYEQYF. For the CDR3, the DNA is TGCAGCACTGGGGAGGGGCGGATCGGCTACGAGCAGTACTTC.

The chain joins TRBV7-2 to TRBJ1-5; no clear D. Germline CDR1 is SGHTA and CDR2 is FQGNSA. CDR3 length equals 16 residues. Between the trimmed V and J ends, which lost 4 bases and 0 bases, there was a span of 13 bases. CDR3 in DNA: TGTGCCAGCAGCTACTACAGTTTACATAGCAATCAGCCCCAGCATTTT. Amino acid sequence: CASSYYSLHSNQPQHF.

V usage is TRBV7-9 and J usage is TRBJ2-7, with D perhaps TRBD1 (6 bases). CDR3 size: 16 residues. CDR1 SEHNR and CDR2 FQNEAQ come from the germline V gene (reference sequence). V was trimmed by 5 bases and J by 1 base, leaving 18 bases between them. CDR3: CASSPEGQTGSYEQYF. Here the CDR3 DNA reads TGTGCCAGCAGCCCTGAGGGGCAGACAGGTTCCTACGAGCAGTACTTC.

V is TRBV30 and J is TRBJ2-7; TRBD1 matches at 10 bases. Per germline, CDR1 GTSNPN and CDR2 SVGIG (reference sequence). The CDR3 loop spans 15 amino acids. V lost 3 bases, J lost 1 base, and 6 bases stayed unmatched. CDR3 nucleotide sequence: TGTGCCTGGAGCGATCCGGGACAGGGGTCCTACGAGCAGTACTTC. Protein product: CAWSDPGQGSYEQYF.

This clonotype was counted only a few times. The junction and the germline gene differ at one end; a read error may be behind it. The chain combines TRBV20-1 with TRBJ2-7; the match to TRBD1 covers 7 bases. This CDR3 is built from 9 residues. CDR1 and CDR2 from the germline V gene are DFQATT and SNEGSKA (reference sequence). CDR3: CSARWDRHF. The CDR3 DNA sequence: TGCAGTGCTAGATGGGACAGACACTTC.

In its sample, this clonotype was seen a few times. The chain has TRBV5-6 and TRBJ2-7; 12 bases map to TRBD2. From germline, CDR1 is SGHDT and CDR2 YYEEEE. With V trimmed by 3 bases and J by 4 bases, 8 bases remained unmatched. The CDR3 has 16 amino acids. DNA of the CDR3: TGTGCCAGCAGCTGGTTAACCGGGACTAGCGGGTACGAGCAGTACTTC. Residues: CASSWLTGTSGYEQYF.

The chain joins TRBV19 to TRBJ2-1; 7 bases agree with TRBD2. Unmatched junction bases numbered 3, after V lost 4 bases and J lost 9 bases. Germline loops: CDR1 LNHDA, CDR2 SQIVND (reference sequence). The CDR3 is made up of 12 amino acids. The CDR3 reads CASSTAGVEQFF. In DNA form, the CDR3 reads TGTGCCAGTAGTACCGCGGGAGTTGAGCAGTTCTTC.

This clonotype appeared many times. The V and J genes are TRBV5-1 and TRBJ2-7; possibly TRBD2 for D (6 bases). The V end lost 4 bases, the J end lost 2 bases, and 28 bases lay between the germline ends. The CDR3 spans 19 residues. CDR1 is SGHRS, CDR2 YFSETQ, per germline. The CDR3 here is CASSARVSELWGGTYEQYF. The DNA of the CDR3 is TGCGCCAGCAGCGCCCGAGTCAGCGAACTCTGGGGAGGAACCTACGAGCAGTACTTC.

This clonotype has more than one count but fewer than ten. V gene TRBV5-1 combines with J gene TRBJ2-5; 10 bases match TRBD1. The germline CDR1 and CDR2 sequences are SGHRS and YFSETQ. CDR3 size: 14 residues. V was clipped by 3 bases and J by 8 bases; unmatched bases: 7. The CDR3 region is CASSYTDRGRTQYF. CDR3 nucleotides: TGCGCCAGCAGCTACACCGACAGGGGGCGAACCCAGTACTTC.

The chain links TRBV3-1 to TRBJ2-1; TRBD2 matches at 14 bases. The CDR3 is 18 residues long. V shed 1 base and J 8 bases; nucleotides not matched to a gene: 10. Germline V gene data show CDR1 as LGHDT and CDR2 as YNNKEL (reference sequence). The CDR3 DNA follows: TGTGCCAGCAGCCAAGGACCCAGACTAGCGGGAGGGCTCGATGAGCAGTTCTTC. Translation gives CASSQGPRLAGGLDEQFF.

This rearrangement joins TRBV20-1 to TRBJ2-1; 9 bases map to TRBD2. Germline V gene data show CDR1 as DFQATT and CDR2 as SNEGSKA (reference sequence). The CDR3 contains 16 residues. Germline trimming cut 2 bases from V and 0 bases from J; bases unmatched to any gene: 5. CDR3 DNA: TGCAGTGCTAGACAGCGGGAGGCAAGCTCCTACAATGAGCAGTTCTTC. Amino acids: CSARQREASSYNEQFF.

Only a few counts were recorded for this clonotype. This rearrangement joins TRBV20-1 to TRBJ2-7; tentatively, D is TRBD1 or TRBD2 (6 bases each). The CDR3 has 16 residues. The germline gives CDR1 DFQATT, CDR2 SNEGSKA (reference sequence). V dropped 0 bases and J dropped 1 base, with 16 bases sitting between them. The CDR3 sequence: CSARDLRGQGSYEQYF. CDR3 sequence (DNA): TGCAGTGCTAGAGATCTCCGGGGGCAAGGGTCCTACGAGCAGTACTTC.

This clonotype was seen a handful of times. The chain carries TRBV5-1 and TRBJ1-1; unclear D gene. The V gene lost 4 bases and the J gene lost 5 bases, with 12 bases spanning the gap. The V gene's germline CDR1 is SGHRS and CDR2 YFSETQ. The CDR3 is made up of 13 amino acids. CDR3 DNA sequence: TGCGCCAGCAGCGGGTTAGGGAATACTGAAGCTTTCTTT. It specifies CASSGLGNTEAFF.

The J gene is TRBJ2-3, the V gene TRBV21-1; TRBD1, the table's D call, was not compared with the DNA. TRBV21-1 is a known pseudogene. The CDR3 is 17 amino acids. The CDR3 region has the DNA TGTGCCAGCAGCCCCCGACAGGGGGGACTAGTGGAAGATACGCAGTATTTT. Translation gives CASSPRQGGLVEDTQYF.

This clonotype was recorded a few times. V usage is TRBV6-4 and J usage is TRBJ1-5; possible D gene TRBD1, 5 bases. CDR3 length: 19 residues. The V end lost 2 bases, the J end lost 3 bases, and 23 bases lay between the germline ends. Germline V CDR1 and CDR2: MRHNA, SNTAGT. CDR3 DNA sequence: TGTGCCAGCAGTGACCCCCGGGACCCGGGTCCACGACCCAATCAGCCCCAGCATTTT. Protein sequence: CASSDPRDPGPRPNQPQHF.

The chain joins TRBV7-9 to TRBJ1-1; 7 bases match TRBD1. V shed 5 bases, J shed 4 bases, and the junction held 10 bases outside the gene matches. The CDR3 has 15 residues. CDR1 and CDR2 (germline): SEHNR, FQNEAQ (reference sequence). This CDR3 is CASSNPIAGGTEAFF. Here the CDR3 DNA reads TGTGCCAGCAGCAATCCTATTGCAGGGGGCACTGAAGCTTTCTTT.

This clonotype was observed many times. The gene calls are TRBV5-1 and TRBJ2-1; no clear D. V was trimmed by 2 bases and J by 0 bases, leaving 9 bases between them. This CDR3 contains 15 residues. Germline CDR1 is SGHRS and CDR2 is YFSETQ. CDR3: CASSFVDRSYNEQFF. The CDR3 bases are TGCGCCAGCAGCTTCGTGGACCGCTCCTACAATGAGCAGTTCTTC. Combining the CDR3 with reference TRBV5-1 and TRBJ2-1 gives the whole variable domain KAGVTQTPRYLIKTRGQQVTLSCSPISGHRSVSWYQQTPGQGLQFLFEYFSETQRNKGNFPGRFSGRQFSNSRSEMNVSTLELGDSALYLCASSFVDRSYNEQFFGPGTRLTVL.

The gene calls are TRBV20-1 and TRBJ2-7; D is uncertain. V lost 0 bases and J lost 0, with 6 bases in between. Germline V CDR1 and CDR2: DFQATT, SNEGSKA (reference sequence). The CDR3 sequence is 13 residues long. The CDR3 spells CSARELSSYEQYF. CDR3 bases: TGCAGTGCTAGAGAGCTCAGCTCCTACGAGCAGTACTTC.